One sample yielded the 9 T cell receptor beta chains listed below, sequenced in a study of shared clonotypes between healthy human individuals. TCRdb's copy holds only in-frame clones and misses some; the assay was immunoSEQ multiplex PCR. The profile shows around 1 million clones, over 60% of them singletons. Material: memory CD4+ T cells sorted from blood. Specified subset: CD45RA-negative fraction. These receptors came from a man younger than 30 in good health.

In regard to this clone: Within the sample, other DNA sequences also encode this same CDR3. The CDR3 sequence is CASSPGLAGADTQYF. The CDR3 nucleotides are TGTGCCAGCTCACCGGGACTAGCGGGAGCAGATACGCAGTATTTT. The chain combines TRBV18 with TRBJ2-3; 14 bases match TRBD2. The V gene end was trimmed by 3 bases and the J gene end by 4 bases; junction bases not matched to a gene: 0. Germline CDR1 and CDR2: KGHSH and LQKENI. This CDR3 contains 15 residues. The variable domain in full, completed from reference TRBV18 and TRBJ2-3, reads NAGVMQNPRHLVRRRGQEARLRCSPMKGHSHVYWYRQLPEEGLKFMVYLQKENIIDESGMPKERFSAEFPKEGPSILRIQQVVRGDSAAYFCASSPGLAGADTQYFGPGTRLTVL.

Notes on this clone: Other DNA sequences in this sample translate to the same CDR3. This chain uses TRBV9 with TRBJ1-6; D is unresolved. This CDR3 is built from 14 residues. Trimming removed 0 bases at V and 4 bases at J, with 5 bases between. CDR1 SGDLS and CDR2 YYNGEE come from the germline V gene. CDR3: CASSVGPYNSPLHF. Written as DNA, the CDR3 is TGTGCCAGCAGCGTAGGGCCATATAATTCACCCCTCCACTTT.

Worth noting for this clone: This same CDR3 is encoded by further DNA sequences in the sample. The J gene is TRBJ1-1, the V gene TRBV5-1; 7 nucleotides match TRBD1. V trimming: 0 bases; J trimming: 7 bases; junction bases outside the gene matches: 3. Germline-derived CDR1 and CDR2 are SGHRS and YFSETQ. The CDR3 has 13 amino acids. The CDR3 nucleotides read TGCGCCAGCAGCTTGGGACAGGGAAGTGAAGCTTTCTTT. Translated, it gives CASSLGQGSEAFF.

With regard to this clone: A far larger clone is a single base away, which makes a read error likely. The chain uses TRBV6-6 and TRBJ1-1; a possible D gene is TRBD1 (5 bases). CDR3 length: 14 amino acids. CDR1 is MNHNY and CDR2 is SVGAGI in the germline V gene (reference sequence). The CDR3 spells CASSDTDRRTGAFF. CDR3 bases: TGTGCCAGCAGTGACACCGACAGAAGGACTGGAGCTTTCTTT.

The chain links TRBV28 to TRBJ1-1; TRBD1 matches at 10 bases. V lost 3 bases, J lost 1 base, and 8 bases stayed unmatched. The CDR3 sequence is 17 residues long. From germline, CDR1 is MDHEN and CDR2 SYDVKM. CDR3 region: CASSFPPGQGPNTEAFF. In nucleotides, the CDR3 is TGTGCCAGCAGTTTCCCTCCGGGACAGGGGCCGAACACTGAAGCTTTCTTT.

The CDR3 DNA is TGTGCCAGCAGCTTAGCAGGGACCCTGGAGCAGTACTTC. It codes for CASSLAGTLEQYF. The chain combines TRBV7-6 with TRBJ2-7, with D perhaps being TRBD1 or TRBD2 (5 bases each). Per the germline V gene, CDR1 is SGHVS and CDR2 is FNYEAQ. The CDR3 has 13 amino acids. Trimming removed 0 bases from V and 7 bases from J, with 10 bases in between.

This clone turned up a few times. V usage is TRBV10-3 and J usage is TRBJ1-1, with D maybe TRBD1 (5 bases). The CDR3 consists of 14 residues. The V and J ends lost 1 base and 7 bases respectively, with 13 bases between them. CDR1 and CDR2 (germline): ENHRY, SYGVKD. The CDR3 loop reads CAISELPGRDEAFF. CDR3 DNA sequence: TGTGCCATCAGTGAGTTACCAGGGCGGGATGAAGCTTTCTTT.

This clone was recorded only once. The CDR3 coding sequence is TGCGCCAGCAGCCAAGAAAGGCTAAGGGGGGGGTCCTATAATTCACCCCTCCACTTT. Translation: CASSQERLRGGSYNSPLHF. V is TRBV4-1 and J is TRBJ1-6; a weak D match, TRBD1 (6 bases). The CDR3 runs 19 residues. Trimming removed 0 bases at V and 1 base at J, with 16 bases between. Germline V gene data show CDR1 as MGHRA and CDR2 as YSYEKL.

This clone showed up just once. This rearrangement joins TRBV19 to TRBJ2-5; no definite D call. Looked up from germline, CDR1 is LNHDA and CDR2 is SQIVND (reference sequence). CDR3 size: 12 residues. Trimming stripped 4 bases from V and 5 bases from J, with 8 bases between. CDR3 residues: CASSTSMETQYF. DNA for the CDR3: TGTGCCAGTAGTACCTCGATGGAGACCCAGTACTTC.